This T cell receptor (beta chain) was identified in a study of cytomegalovirus exposure and HLA in healthy donors. General study points: Cytomegalovirus-associated TCR beta chains were listed, numbering some 180. Most TCR beta V segments were productive about 90% or about 30% of the time in an earlier analysis.

Worth noting for this clone: Its target is unknown.

The ends were cut back, 4 bases at V and 5 bases at J, with 15 bases in the middle. This CDR3 spans 14 amino acids. Germline CDR1 is SGHNT and CDR2 is YYREEE (reference sequence). Vbeta (60) and Jbeta (13) primers were used in the PCR. Only in-frame clones appear in the TCRdb table, and some are missing; sequencing was by immunoSEQ multiplex PCR. This sample has approximately 110,000 clones, with about three quarters found just once. Specimen: PBMCs. This receptor was obtained from a man between 50 and 59 years old in good health and CMV-seronegative. The chain has TRBV5-4 and TRBJ1-1, with D possibly TRBD1 on 6 matching bases. CDR3 amino acids: CASSRDMEGTEAFF. Written as DNA, the CDR3 is TGTGCCAGCAGCCGGGACATGGAAGGGACTGAAGCTTTCTTT. The full variable domain, with the rest looked up from reference TRBV5-4 and TRBJ1-1, is ETGVTQSPTHLIKTRGQQVTLRCSSQSGHNTVSWYQQALGQGPQFIFQYYREEENGRGNFPPRFSGLQFPNYSSELNVNALELDDSALYLCASSRDMEGTEAFFGQGTRLTVV.